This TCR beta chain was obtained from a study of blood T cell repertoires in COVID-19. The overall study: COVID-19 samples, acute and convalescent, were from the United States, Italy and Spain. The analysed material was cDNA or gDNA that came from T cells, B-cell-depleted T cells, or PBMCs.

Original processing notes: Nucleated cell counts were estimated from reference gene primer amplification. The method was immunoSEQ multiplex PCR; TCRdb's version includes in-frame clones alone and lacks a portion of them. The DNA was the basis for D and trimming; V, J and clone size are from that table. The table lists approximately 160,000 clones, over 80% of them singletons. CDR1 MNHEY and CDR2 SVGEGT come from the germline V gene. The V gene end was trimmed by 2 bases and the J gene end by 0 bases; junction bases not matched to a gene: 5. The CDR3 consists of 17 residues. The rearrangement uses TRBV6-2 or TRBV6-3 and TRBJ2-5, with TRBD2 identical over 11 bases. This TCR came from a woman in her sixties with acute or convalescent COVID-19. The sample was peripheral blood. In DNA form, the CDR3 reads TGTGCCAGCAGTTACGGCCGACTAGCGGGGAACCAAGAGACCCAGTACTTC. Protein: CASSYGRLAGNQETQYF.